In its sample, the clone carrying this TCR beta chain was seen a few times. Its cognate antigen is unknown. Libraries were prepared by immunoSEQ multiplex PCR; TCRdb keeps only in-frame clonotypes and omits some of them. This sample has roughly 25,000 clones, with around nine tenths found just once. Blood got drawn at baseline, again on cycle 4 day 1, and then on cycle 7 day 1. These data are taken from a study of OX40 agonist ivuxolimab in advanced cancers. Looking at the study overall: Ivuxolimab, which is an agonistic anti-OX40 (CD134) antibody, was administered to the patients. Partial responses were achieved by three patients: one hepatocellular carcinoma, two cutaneous melanoma.

Study-wide findings and caveats: Clonal expansion by week 6 occurred in CD4+ and CD8+ blood T cells (at 0.1 to 3.0 mg/kg).

The sequence came from an adult with an advanced solid tumor such as melanoma, head and neck, liver or kidney cancer. Specimen: CD4+ or CD8+ T cells sorted from blood, collected in a trial of the OX40 agonist ivuxolimab.

Here the CDR3 reads CASGSSSLDEQFF. The CDR3 region has the DNA TGCGCCAGCGGGTCGAGTAGCTTGGATGAGCAGTTCTTC. The rearrangement links TRBV5-1 to TRBJ2-1, with D hard to call. V gave up 7 bases and J gave up 8 bases, with 16 bases separating them. Germline CDR1 reads SGHRS; CDR2 reads YFSETQ. The CDR3 has 13 amino acids.